This passage covers 5 T cell receptor beta chains from one sample sequenced in a study of beta chain features in type 1 diabetes. Expressed TCRB transcripts were sequenced because the entire RNA isolate underwent reverse transcription. Sequenced by immunoSEQ multiplex PCR; TCRdb stores in-frame clones only, minus some. Found here are approximately 300,000 clones, about 11% of them singletons; the top ten hold 0.015%. What was sequenced was naive CD4+ T cells from blood. The receptors come from a woman in her twenties or thirties in good health.

This clone was picked up a small number of times. The chain carries TRBV7-9 and TRBJ2-1; 10 bases align to TRBD2. From germline, CDR1 is SEHNR and CDR2 FQNEAQ (reference sequence). The junction had 7 bases not matched to a gene; V was cut back by 1 base and J by 13 bases. This CDR3 is built from 14 residues. CDR3 bases: TGTGCCAGCAGCTTAGACTCTAGCGGGAGTGTTCAGTTCTTC. Translated, it gives CASSLDSSGSVQFF.

V usage is TRBV7-2 and J usage is TRBJ2-7, with D unclear. Deletions cut 4 bases from V and 0 bases from J, with 10 bases between. This CDR3 contains 14 residues. Germline V CDR1 and CDR2: SGHTA, FQGNSA. This CDR3 reads CASSSSRSSYEQYF. CDR3 in DNA: TGTGCCAGCAGCTCCAGTAGGAGCTCCTACGAGCAGTACTTC.

The chain combines TRBV28 with TRBJ2-7, with D maybe TRBD1 (5 bases). V was pared by 6 bases and J by 4 bases, with 10 bases between. This CDR3 contains 12 residues. Germline CDR1 MDHEN, CDR2 SYDVKM. The CDR3 nucleotides read TGTGCCAGCAGAAACCCAGGGTACGAGCAGTACTTC. It codes for CASRNPGYEQYF. The variable domain in full, completed from reference TRBV28 and TRBJ2-7, reads DVKVTQSSRYLVKRTGEKVFLECVQDMDHENMFWYRQDPGLGLRLIYFSYDVKMKEKGDIPEGYSVSREKKERFSLILESASTNQTSMYLCASRNPGYEQYFGPGTRLTVT.

The chain couples TRBV6-6 to TRBJ2-7, with 7 bases identical to TRBD1. Germline V gene sequence: CDR1 MNHNY, CDR2 SVGAGI (reference sequence). V dropped 4 bases and J dropped 4; count of bases not matched to a gene: 10. CDR3 length: 15 amino acids. In nucleotides, the CDR3 is TGTGCCAGCAGTTTGATGGCAGGGGGTATGTACGAGCAGTACTTC. Protein sequence: CASSLMAGGMYEQYF.

This clone occurred a few times. J is TRBJ1-5 and V is TRBV19, with 7 bases aligning to TRBD1. The V gene end was trimmed by 0 bases and the J gene end by 2 bases; junction bases not matched to a gene: 4. Per the germline V gene, CDR1 is LNHDA and CDR2 is SQIVND (reference sequence). This CDR3 has 16 amino acids. The CDR3 DNA is TGTGCCAGTAGTATAGAGGACAGGTCACGCAATCAGCCCCAGCATTTT. It is translated as CASSIEDRSRNQPQHF.